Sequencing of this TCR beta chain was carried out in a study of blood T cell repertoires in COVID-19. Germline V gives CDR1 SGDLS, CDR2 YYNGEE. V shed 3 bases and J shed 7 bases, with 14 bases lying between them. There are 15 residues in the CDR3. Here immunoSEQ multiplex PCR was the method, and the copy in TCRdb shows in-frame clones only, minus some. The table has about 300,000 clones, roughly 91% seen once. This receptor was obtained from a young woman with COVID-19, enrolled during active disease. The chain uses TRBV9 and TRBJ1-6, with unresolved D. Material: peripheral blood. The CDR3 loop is CASSADGGGNSPLHF. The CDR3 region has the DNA TGTGCCAGCAGCGCGGATGGAGGCGGGAATTCACCCCTCCACTTT.